These 31 T cell receptor beta chains were all obtained from the same sample, sequenced in a study of control samples from healthy donors and cancer patients. The data were produced by immunoSEQ multiplex PCR, yet TCRdb's version contains in-frame clones alone and is incomplete. Here the sample spans fewer than 95,000 clones, about 84% being singletons. Input material: blood. The receptors derive from a woman between 40 and 55 years old in good health.

This rearrangement joins TRBV13 to TRBJ2-7; the match to TRBD1 covers 9 bases. This CDR3 is built from 14 residues. Trimming removed 0 bases from V and 6 bases from J; junction bases left unmatched: 3. From germline, CDR1 is PRHDT and CDR2 FYEKMQ (reference sequence). The CDR3 sequence: CASSLGTGGTEQYF. CDR3 bases: TGTGCCAGCAGCTTAGGGACAGGGGGGACCGAGCAGTACTTC.

This clone was recorded only once. The rearrangement links TRBV3-1 (or the pseudogene TRBV3-2) to TRBJ2-5; tentatively, D is TRBD1 (6 bases). The CDR3 sequence is 14 residues long. Deletions cut 1 base from V and 2 bases from J, with 8 bases between. Germline assignment: CDR1 LGHDT and CDR2 YNNKEL (reference sequence). CDR3 protein: CASSQAQGQETQYF. For the CDR3, the DNA is TGTGCCAGCAGCCAAGCGCAGGGGCAAGAGACCCAGTACTTC.

This rearrangement joins TRBV12-3 or TRBV12-4 to TRBJ1-2; possible D gene TRBD1, 5 bases. V lost 6 bases, J lost 6 bases, and 14 bases lay in between. This CDR3 region has 13 residues. The CDR3 region has the DNA TGTGCCAGCAGACCTGACAGAATACATGGCTACACCTTC. It encodes CASRPDRIHGYTF.

V and J are TRBV7-8 and TRBJ2-3; 12 bases fit TRBD2. This CDR3 has 20 residues. Trimming cost V 1 base and J 1 base; bases outside gene matches: 12. Per germline, CDR1 SGHVS and CDR2 FQNEAQ. The chain's CDR3 is CASSLVGLAGGYGGTDTQYF. In DNA, the CDR3 is TGTGCCAGCAGCTTAGTTGGGCTAGCGGGGGGGTATGGTGGCACAGATACGCAGTATTTT.

This chain links TRBV9 with TRBJ2-3; D is perhaps TRBD1 (6 bases). V lost 4 bases to trimming and J lost 6 bases, with 21 bases between them. The CDR3 is 16 residues long. Germline-derived CDR1 and CDR2 are SGDLS and YYNGEE. The CDR3 protein is CASSPGSSGTSDTQYF. CDR3 bases: TGTGCCAGCAGCCCGGGAAGTTCCGGGACAAGTGATACGCAGTATTTT.

J is TRBJ1-1 and V is TRBV6-2 or TRBV6-3; no definite D call. The V and J ends lost 1 base and 2 bases respectively, with 8 bases between them. The length of the CDR3 is 14 residues. CDR1 MNHEY and CDR2 SVGEGT come from the germline V gene. Here the CDR3 reads CASSYWGSNTEAFF. In DNA, the CDR3 is TGTGCCAGCAGTTACTGGGGAAGTAACACTGAAGCTTTCTTT.

The chain has TRBV6-5 and TRBJ1-3, with a weak D call TRBD1 (6 bases). CDR1 is MNHEY and CDR2 is SVGAGI in the germline V gene. V was pared by 8 bases and J by 0 bases, with 11 bases between. The CDR3 contains 14 residues. CDR3 residues: CASQDSLSGNTIYF. CDR3 in DNA: TGTGCCAGCCAGGACAGCCTCTCTGGAAACACCATATATTTT.

This chain connects TRBV6-6 to TRBJ1-4; TRBD1 is a possible D gene (6 bases). V lost 6 bases and J lost 8, with 16 bases in between. CDR1 and CDR2 from the germline V gene are MNHNY and SVGAGI (reference sequence). This CDR3 spans 14 amino acids. The CDR3 here is CASSPGVIWEKLFF. For the CDR3, the DNA is TGTGCCAGCAGCCCAGGGGTCATTTGGGAAAAACTGTTTTTT.

The rearrangement uses TRBV10-3 and TRBJ1-3; no firm D call. Trimming shortened V by 2 bases and J by 0 bases, and 8 bases separated the two germline ends. The CDR3 runs to 15 residues. CDR1 is ENHRY, CDR2 SYGVKD, per germline. CDR3 protein: CAISEGGHSGNTIYF. CDR3 DNA: TGTGCCATCAGTGAGGGAGGGCACTCTGGAAACACCATATATTTT.

The chain couples TRBV4-2 to TRBJ2-3, with 12 nucleotides matching TRBD2. The CDR3 consists of 16 residues. The J segment lost 2 bases and the V segment lost 1 base, leaving 1 base of the junction unmatched. Germline V gives CDR1 LGHNA, CDR2 YNFKEQ. The CDR3 loop reads CASSQGTSGDTDTQYF. The CDR3 DNA follows: TGTGCCAGCAGCCAAGGGACTAGCGGGGACACAGATACGCAGTATTTT.

V and J are TRBV3-1 (or the pseudogene TRBV3-2) and TRBJ1-1; D might be TRBD1 (6 bases). Per germline, CDR1 LGHDT and CDR2 YNNKEL (reference sequence). Trimming left V 5 bases short and J 2 bases short, with 9 bases between. The length of the CDR3 is 13 residues. CDR3 protein: CASSTDSNTEAFF. For the CDR3, the DNA is TGTGCCAGCAGCACGGACAGTAACACTGAAGCTTTCTTT.

V gene TRBV3-1 (or the pseudogene TRBV3-2) combines with J gene TRBJ2-7; D is unclear. The length of the CDR3 is 13 residues. Germline loops: CDR1 LGHDT, CDR2 YNNKEL (reference sequence). V was cut by 3 bases and J by 9 bases, with 15 bases left in between. The DNA for the CDR3 is TGTGCCAGCAGCCAGGCTCCGGCGGATGCGCAGTACTTC. As protein: CASSQAPADAQYF.

The chain carries TRBV6-1 and TRBJ1-5, with no clear D. V was trimmed by 0 bases and J by 6 bases, leaving 9 bases between them. The V gene's germline CDR1 is MNHNS and CDR2 SASEGT. This CDR3 is 14 amino acids long. The CDR3 nucleotides read TGTGCCAGCAGTGAAGCCTACCCAATTCAGCCCCAGCATTTT. Translation gives CASSEAYPIQPQHF.

This clone has more than one count but fewer than ten. The rearrangement links TRBV19 to TRBJ2-3, with D perhaps matching TRBD2 (5 bases). The CDR3 totals 13 residues. The germline V gene has CDR1 LNHDA and CDR2 SQIVND (reference sequence). The V end lost 3 bases, the J end lost 4 bases, and 8 bases lay between the germline ends. The CDR3 protein is CASSINSADTQYF. The CDR3 DNA follows: TGTGCCAGTAGTATTAATAGCGCAGATACGCAGTATTTT.

The chain recombines TRBV12-3 or TRBV12-4 with TRBJ2-1; D unclear. CDR3 size: 13 residues. Trimming pared 5 bases from V and 9 bases from J, leaving 14 bases between. The CDR3 DNA sequence: TGTGCCAGCAGTCCGTCCGACTGGGGTGAGCAGTTCTTC. Translating it yields CASSPSDWGEQFF.

This clone was detected a few times. The junction differs from germline at one of its ends, possibly a read error. This chain uses TRBV7-8 with TRBJ2-7; D not certain. The length of the CDR3 is 13 residues. CDR1 is SGHVS and CDR2 is FQNEAQ in the germline V gene. This CDR3 reads CASGLSPNYEQYF. CDR3 sequence (DNA): TGTGCCAGCGGCTTGTCGCCGAACTACGAGCAGTACTTC.

The chain is built from TRBV7-2 and TRBJ2-1; D not certain. CDR3 size: 12 residues. V lost 3 bases and J lost 5, with 5 bases in between. Looked up from germline, CDR1 is SGHTA and CDR2 is FQGNSA. The CDR3 region has the DNA TGTGCCAGCAGCTTTCACAACAATGAGCAGTTCTTC. Translation gives CASSFHNNEQFF.

The V gene is TRBV10-3, the J gene TRBJ2-2, with D perhaps given as TRBD1 or TRBD2 (6 bases each). The CDR3 contains 14 residues. The germline V gene encodes CDR1 ENHRY and CDR2 SYGVKD. Trimming cost V 3 bases and J 5 bases, with 10 bases left between them. CDR3 nucleotides: TGTGCCATCAGTGAATCGGGGGCTACCGGGGAGCTGTTTTTT. It is translated as CAISESGATGELFF.

The rearrangement joins TRBV15 to TRBJ1-1; unclear D gene. CDR1 is LNHNV and CDR2 is YYDKDF in the germline V gene (reference sequence). Trimming removed 5 bases from V and 0 bases from J, with 7 bases in between. This CDR3 comprises 13 residues. The CDR3 region is CATSAGLNTEAFF. Here the CDR3 DNA reads TGTGCCACCAGCGCGGGGTTGAACACTGAAGCTTTCTTT.

The chain recombines TRBV7-9 with TRBJ1-3; possibly TRBD1 for D (5 bases). The CDR3 totals 18 residues. The ends were cut back, 2 bases at V and 1 base at J, with 18 bases in the middle. CDR1 SEHNR and CDR2 FQNEAQ come from the germline V gene (reference sequence). CDR3 loop: CASSLRVQGPKSGNTIYF. The CDR3 DNA is TGTGCCAGCAGCTTACGCGTTCAGGGACCCAAATCTGGAAACACCATATATTTT.

The chain is built from TRBV19 and TRBJ1-5; TRBD1 matches 9 bases. V shed 7 bases, J shed 4 bases, and the junction held 14 bases outside the gene matches. Germline V gives CDR1 LNHDA, CDR2 SQIVND (reference sequence). The CDR3 is made up of 17 amino acids. CDR3 in amino acids: CASTHRGTGTLNQPQHF. The CDR3, as DNA: TGTGCCAGTACCCATAGAGGGACAGGGACCCTTAATCAGCCCCAGCATTTT.

The gene calls are TRBV9 and TRBJ2-1; the match to TRBD2 covers 9 bases. The trim removed 3 bases at V and 6 bases at J, leaving 10 bases unmatched. CDR1 and CDR2 (germline): SGDLS, YYNGEE. This CDR3 contains 16 residues. The DNA for the CDR3 is TGTGCCAGCAGCGGATACCAGCGGGGGGCCCGCAATGAGCAGTTCTTC. It encodes CASSGYQRGARNEQFF. Based on the CDR3 plus reference TRBV9 and TRBJ2-1, the full variable domain is DSGVTQTPKHLITATGQRVTLRCSPRSGDLSVYWYQQSLDQGLQFLIQYYNGEERAKGNILERFSAQQFPDLHSELNLSSLELGDSALYFCASSGYQRGARNEQFFGPGTRLTVL.

The V gene is TRBV5-1, the J gene TRBJ1-2; D unclear. V was pared by 0 bases and J by 0 bases, with 9 bases between. The CDR3 has 15 amino acids. The germline CDR1 and CDR2 sequences are SGHRS and YFSETQ. CDR3 protein: CASSLASSTNYGYTF. The CDR3 DNA reads TGCGCCAGCAGCTTGGCGTCAAGCACTAACTATGGCTACACCTTC.

The chain combines TRBV2 with TRBJ1-2; 8 bases align to TRBD1. The ends lost 3 bases at V and 4 bases at J; junction bases unmatched: 1. Per the germline V gene, CDR1 is SNHLY and CDR2 is FYNNEI. The CDR3 has 13 amino acids. CDR3 sequence (DNA): TGTGCCAGCAGTGACGGACAGGGCTATGGCTACACCTTC. This sequence encodes CASSDGQGYGYTF.

This sequence joins TRBV2 and TRBJ2-7; no firm D call. This CDR3 has 15 residues. The germline V gene has CDR1 SNHLY and CDR2 FYNNEI. The V end was cut by 0 bases, the J end by 6 bases, with 15 bases between. The CDR3 region has the DNA TGTGCCAGCAGTGAAGCGTGGGCTAGGGTTGGCGAGCAGTACTTC. Translating it yields CASSEAWARVGEQYF.

This chain links TRBV5-6 with TRBJ1-1, with no clear D. V dropped 4 bases and J dropped 3 bases, with 10 bases sitting between them. Germline V gene lookup returns CDR1 SGHDT and CDR2 YYEEEE. This CDR3 has 13 residues. The CDR3 region is CASSVQADTEAFF. CDR3 nucleotides: TGTGCCAGCAGCGTCCAGGCGGACACTGAAGCTTTCTTT.

The CDR3 reads CASSSGGFGEKLFF. DNA for the CDR3: TGTGCCAGCAGCTCGGGGGGCTTCGGGGAAAAACTGTTTTTT. The rearrangement uses TRBV27 and TRBJ1-4, with D maybe TRBD1 (6 bases). V gave up 6 bases and J gave up 8 bases, with 16 bases separating them. The CDR3 length is 14 residues. Germline V gene lookup returns CDR1 MNHEY and CDR2 SMNVEV (reference sequence).

The genes are TRBV7-2 and TRBJ2-3, with TRBD2 matching 11 bases. With 1 base clipped from V and 2 bases from J, the junction kept 2 bases outside the gene matches. The CDR3 spans 16 residues. Germline-derived CDR1 and CDR2 are SGHTA and FQGNSA. The CDR3 DNA reads TGTGCCAGCAGCTTAGGACTAGCGGGGCCCACAGATACGCAGTATTTT. Its translation: CASSLGLAGPTDTQYF.

This clone was seen repeatedly, ten times or more. The chain uses TRBV5-1 and TRBJ1-1; 9 bases line up with TRBD1. The junction had 10 bases not matched to a gene; V was cut back by 4 bases and J by 3 bases. The CDR3 runs 16 residues. CDR1 and CDR2 from the germline V gene are SGHRS and YFSETQ. The CDR3 nucleotides are TGCGCCAGCAGCCTTCACGGGACAGGGACGTACACTGAAGCTTTCTTT. Translation gives CASSLHGTGTYTEAFF.

The gene calls are TRBV18 and TRBJ1-5; 7 nucleotides agree with TRBD1. Germline V lookup: CDR1 KGHSH, CDR2 LQKENI. The CDR3 sequence is 15 residues long. Germline trimming cut 2 bases from V and 4 bases from J; bases unmatched to any gene: 5. The CDR3 here is CASSPSAGGNQPQHF. In DNA form, the CDR3 reads TGTGCCAGCTCACCATCTGCAGGGGGTAATCAGCCCCAGCATTTT.

This chain joins TRBV19 and TRBJ2-1; TRBD2 matches 9 bases. V lost 6 bases and J lost 5; bases outside the gene matches: 8. This CDR3 is 15 amino acids long. The V gene's germline CDR1 is LNHDA and CDR2 SQIVND (reference sequence). CDR3 coding DNA: TGTGCCAGTAGCCCCGTTGCGGGGGGGGACAATGAGCAGTTCTTC. Protein product: CASSPVAGGDNEQFF.